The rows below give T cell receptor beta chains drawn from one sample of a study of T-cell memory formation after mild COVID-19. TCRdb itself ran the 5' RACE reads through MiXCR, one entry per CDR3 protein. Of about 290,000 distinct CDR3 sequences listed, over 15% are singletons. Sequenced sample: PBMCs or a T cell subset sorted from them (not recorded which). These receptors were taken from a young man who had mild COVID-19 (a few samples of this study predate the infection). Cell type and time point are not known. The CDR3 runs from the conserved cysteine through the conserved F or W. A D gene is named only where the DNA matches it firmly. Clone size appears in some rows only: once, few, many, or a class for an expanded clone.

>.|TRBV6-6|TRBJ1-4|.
TGTGCCAGCAGATTGGCAGGTGGCGAAAAACTGTTTTTT
CASRLAGGEKLFF
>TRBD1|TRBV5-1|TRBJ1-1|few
TGCGCCAGCAGCGGGGCAGGGGGCATGAACACTGAAGCTTTCTTT
CASSGAGGMNTEAFF
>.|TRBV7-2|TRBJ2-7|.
TGTGCCAGCAGCTTAGCGCCCTCCCCCCGGGGGCAGTACTTC
CASSLAPSPRGQYF
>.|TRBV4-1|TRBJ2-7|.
TGCGCCAGCAGCCAAGATCCCACTCTCTTGGGGCAGTACTTC
CASSQDPTLLGQYF
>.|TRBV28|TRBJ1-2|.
TGTGCCAGCAGTCCCCTCCCGAGAAGCGCCTATGGCTACACCTTC
CASSPLPRSAYGYTF
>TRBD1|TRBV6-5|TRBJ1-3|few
TGTGCCAGCAGGTCACAGGGGGCAACTGGAAACACCATATATTTT
CASRSQGATGNTIYF
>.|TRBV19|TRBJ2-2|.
TGTGCCAGTAGTATCCGGGGCAGGGGCGCCCCCGGGGAGCTGTTTTTT
CASSIRGRGAPGELFF
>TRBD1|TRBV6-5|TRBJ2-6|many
TGTGCCAGCACCAGACAGGGTTTTGGGGCCAACGTCCTGACTTTC
CASTRQGFGANVLTF
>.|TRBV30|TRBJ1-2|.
TGTGCCCAGGGCCAGCTGGGGAGCGGCTACACCTTC
CAQGQLGSGYTF
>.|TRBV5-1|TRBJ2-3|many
TGCGCCAGCAGCTTGAGGGTTGGCACAGATACGCAGTATTTT
CASSLRVGTDTQYF
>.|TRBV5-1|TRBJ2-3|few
TGCGCCAGCAGTCCTGGCGGACTCCGGCTCACAGATACGCAGTATTTT
CASSPGGLRLTDTQYF
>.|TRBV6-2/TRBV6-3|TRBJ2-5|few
TGTGCCAGCAGTTACGGCCTAGACGATCAAGAGACCCAGTACTTC
CASSYGLDDQETQYF
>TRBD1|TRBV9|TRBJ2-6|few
TGTGCCAGCAGCGTAGCCCCACAGGGGGGGGCCAACGTCCTGACTTTC
CASSVAPQGGANVLTF
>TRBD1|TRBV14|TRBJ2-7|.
TGTGCCAGCAGCAAAACGACAGGGTACGAGCAGTACTTC
CASSKTTGYEQYF
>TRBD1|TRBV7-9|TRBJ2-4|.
TGTGCCAGCAGCTTAGCACAGGGGGTTAGTGACAAAAACATTCAGTACTTC
CASSLAQGVSDKNIQYF
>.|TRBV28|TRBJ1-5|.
TGTGCCAGCAGTTCCGAGGCAGGACGGCGTCCCCAGCATTTT
CASSSEAGRRPQHF
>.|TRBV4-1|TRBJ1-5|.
TGCGCCAGCAGCCAAGGACAGTCAAGCAATCAGCCCCAGCATTTT
CASSQGQSSNQPQHF
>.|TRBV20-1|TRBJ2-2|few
TGCAGTGCTAGAAAACCAGGGACATACACCGGGGAGCTGTTTTTT
CSARKPGTYTGELFF
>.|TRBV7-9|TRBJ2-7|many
TGTGCCAGCAGCTCCGGGACACAGGAGCAGTACTTC
CASSSGTQEQYF
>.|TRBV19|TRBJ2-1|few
TGTGCCAGTAGTAACGGGGTCCACAATGAGCAGTTCTTC
CASSNGVHNEQFF
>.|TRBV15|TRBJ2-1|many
TGTGCCACCAGCAGAGTAGGGGCGGGCAATGAGCAGTTCTTC
CATSRVGAGNEQFF
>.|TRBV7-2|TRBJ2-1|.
TGTGCCAGCAGCTTAGGGGGGGCCACCTCCTACAATGAGCAGTTCTTC
CASSLGGATSYNEQFF
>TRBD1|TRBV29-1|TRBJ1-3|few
TGCAGCGTTGAAGGAGACCCGGGACAGGCGGGAGGAAACACCATATATTTT
CSVEGDPGQAGGNTIYF
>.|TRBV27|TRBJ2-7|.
TGTGCCAGCAGTTTAAGGGTGGCAGTTCCCGAGCAGTACTTC
CASSLRVAVPEQYF
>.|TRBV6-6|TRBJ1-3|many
TGTGCCAGCAGGCCGGGACACTCTGGAAACACCATATATTTT
CASRPGHSGNTIYF
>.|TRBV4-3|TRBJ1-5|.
TGCGCCAGCAGCCAGAGACACAAGGATCAGCCCCAGCATTTT
CASSQRHKDQPQHF
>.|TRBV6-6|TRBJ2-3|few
TGTGCCAGCAGGGAACGGTTCCAAGGCGGCCTCACAGATACGCAGTATTTT
CASRERFQGGLTDTQYF
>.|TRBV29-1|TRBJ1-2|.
TGCAGCGCAAGAGACAGCTATGGCTACACCTTC
CSARDSYGYTF
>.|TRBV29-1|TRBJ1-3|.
TGCAGCGCGATACAGAGCTCTGGAAACACCATATATTTT
CSAIQSSGNTIYF
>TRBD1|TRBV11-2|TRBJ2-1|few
TGTGCCAGCAGCCAAAGGATGGGACAGGGCTACAATGAGCAGTTCTTC
CASSQRMGQGYNEQFF
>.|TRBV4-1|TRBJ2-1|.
TGCGCCAGCAGCCAAGATGGGCGAGCGGGTGAGCAGTTCTTC
CASSQDGRAGEQFF
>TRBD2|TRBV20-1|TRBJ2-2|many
TGCAGTGCCAGGCGAGAGCGGGGTTACACCGGGGAGCTGTTTTTT
CSARRERGYTGELFF
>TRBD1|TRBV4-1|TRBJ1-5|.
TGCGCCAGCAGCCAAGGGGAACAGGGGAGGATAGATCAGCCCCAGCATTTT
CASSQGEQGRIDQPQHF
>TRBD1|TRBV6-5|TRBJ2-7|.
TGTGCCAGCAGGCCGGGGACAGGGTCCTACGAGCAGTACTTC
CASRPGTGSYEQYF
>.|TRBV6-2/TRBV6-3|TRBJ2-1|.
TGTGCCAGCTTACCCCGGGACTGGTGGAACAATGAGCAGTTCTTC
CASLPRDWWNNEQFF
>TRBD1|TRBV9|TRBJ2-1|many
TGTGCCAGCAGCGCATGGGACAGCGGTTACAATGAGCAGTTCTTC
CASSAWDSGYNEQFF
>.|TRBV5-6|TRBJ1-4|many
TGTGCCAGCAGCGGCCAGGGACAACCAAATAGCGGAAAACTGTTTTTT
CASSGQGQPNSGKLFF
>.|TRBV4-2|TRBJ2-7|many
TGTGCCAGCAGCCCCTACGAGCAGTACTTC
CASSPYEQYF
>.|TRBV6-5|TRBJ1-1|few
TGTGCCAGCAGTTTTAGGGCTGGGAACACTGAAGCTTTCTTT
CASSFRAGNTEAFF
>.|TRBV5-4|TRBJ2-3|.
TGTGCCAGCAGCTTGCGGCTTAGCACAGATACGCAGTATTTT
CASSLRLSTDTQYF
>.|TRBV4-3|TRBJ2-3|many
TGCGCCAGCAGCCAAGGAGTTGCGGGTTTGGGCACAGATACGCAGTATTTT
CASSQGVAGLGTDTQYF